The sequence of this T cell receptor beta chain was determined in a study of T cell changes during pregnancy in multiple sclerosis. This table comes from immunoSEQ multiplex PCR, and its TCRdb copy is limited to in-frame clones, with some not included. This table holds tens of thousands of clones, 94% found once. J gave up 3 bases and V 4 bases, and 24 bases lay outside the gene matches. CDR1 MGHRA and CDR2 YSYEKL come from the germline V gene. The CDR3 is 22 residues long. The source is a female donor with multiple sclerosis, enrolled in a pregnancy study. The sequencing here drew on CD4+ T cells from peripheral blood mononuclear cells, taken after pregnancy. The J gene is TRBJ1-2, the V gene TRBV4-1; TRBD1 aligns across 12 bases. CDR3 amino acids: CASSLSRWDRGPGESSDYGYTF. CDR3 DNA: TGCGCCAGCAGCCTCTCCCGGTGGGACAGGGGGCCGGGGGAGTCGAGCGACTATGGCTACACCTTC.